The count of the clone carrying this T cell receptor (beta chain) is one. This sample was included in a study of blood T cell repertoires in COVID-19. For the study at large: Acute-phase and convalescent COVID-19 samples originated in the United States, Italy and Spain.

Profiling relied on immunoSEQ multiplex PCR, and the TCRdb table lists in-frame clones only, not all of them. The repertoire holds around 86,000 clones, about 85% seen once, with under 15% in the top ten. The CDR3 spans 15 residues. CDR1 is ENHRY and CDR2 is SYGVKD in the germline V gene. J was trimmed by 0 bases and V by 4 bases; bases with no gene match: 4. Material: peripheral blood. The chain employs TRBV10-3 and TRBJ2-3; 7 bases line up with TRBD1. This clonotype originated in a human donor in a cohort sampled during active COVID-19. The CDR3 region has the DNA TGTGCCATCAGTGGGACAGGTTCTAGCACAGATACGCAGTATTTT. Its translation is CAISGTGSSTDTQYF.